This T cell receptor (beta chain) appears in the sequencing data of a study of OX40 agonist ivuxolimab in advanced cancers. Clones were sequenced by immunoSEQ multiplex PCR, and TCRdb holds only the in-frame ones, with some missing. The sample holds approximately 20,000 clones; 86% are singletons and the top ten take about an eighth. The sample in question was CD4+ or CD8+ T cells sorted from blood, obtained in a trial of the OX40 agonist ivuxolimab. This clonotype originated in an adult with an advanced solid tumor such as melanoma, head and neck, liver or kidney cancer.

CDR3: CASSSGPQNTEAFF. The CDR3 DNA follows: TGTGCCAGTAGTAGTGGACCCCAGAACACTGAAGCTTTCTTT. The chain couples TRBV19 to TRBJ1-1; D remains unclear. The CDR3 totals 14 residues. Trimming left V 4 bases short and J 1 base short, with 10 bases between. Germline CDR1 and CDR2: LNHDA and SQIVND (reference sequence).